This T cell receptor beta chain was retrieved from a study of regulatory T cells in long-lasting Graves disease. J was trimmed by 1 base and V by 3 bases; bases with no gene match: 8. The CDR3 consists of 16 residues. Library construction for TCR beta used iRepertoire HTBI primers and Arm-PCR of CDR3 regions. MiXCR, run by TCRdb on the multiplex PCR reads, gives a single entry per CDR3 protein. This table holds 650,000 to 850,000 distinct CDR3 sequences, around 30% found once. On this clonotype itself: It may be a read error: a sequence one base away is much more abundant.

Time point denoted: persistent/refractory GD, antithyroid drugs over 5 years with positive TRAb. From RNA extracted from PBMCs, the TCR library was made. The input for sequencing was peripheral blood mononuclear cells (PBMCs), taken when the disease was refractory, from a patient treated with antithyroid drugs. The V and J genes are TRBV12-3 or TRBV12-4 and TRBJ2-7; 8 nucleotides agree with TRBD1. The clonotype originates from a female donor with Graves disease. The CDR3 sequence is CASSFWTGSNSYEQYF. The DNA of the CDR3 is TGTGCCAGCAGTTTTTGGACAGGGAGCAATTCCTACGAGCAGTACTTC.